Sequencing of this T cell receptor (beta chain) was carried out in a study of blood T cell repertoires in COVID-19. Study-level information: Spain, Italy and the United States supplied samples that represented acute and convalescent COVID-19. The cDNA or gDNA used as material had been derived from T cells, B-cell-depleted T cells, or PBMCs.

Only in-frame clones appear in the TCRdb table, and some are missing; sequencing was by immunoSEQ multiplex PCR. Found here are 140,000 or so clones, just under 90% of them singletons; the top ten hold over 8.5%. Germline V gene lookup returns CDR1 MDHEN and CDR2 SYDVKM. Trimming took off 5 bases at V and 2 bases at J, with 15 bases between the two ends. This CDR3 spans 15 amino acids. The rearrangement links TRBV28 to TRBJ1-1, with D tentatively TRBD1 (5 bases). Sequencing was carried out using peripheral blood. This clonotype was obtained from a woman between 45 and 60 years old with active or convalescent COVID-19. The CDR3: CASSPRTGTNTEAFF. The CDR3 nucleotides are TGTGCCAGCAGTCCGCGCACAGGTACCAACACTGAAGCTTTCTTT.